This T cell receptor (beta chain) was identified during a study of Tregs in tolerant kidney transplant recipients. Related graft donors supplied nonmyeloablative bone marrow transplants, and mixed chimerism was transient. Unstimulated Tregs (CD4+CD25+CD127-) and CD4+CD25- non-Tregs were sorted from PBMCs. Study outcomes and limitations: Findings come from small patient numbers and require larger validation. Expanding Tregs on activated donor B cells appeared to best identify donor-specific TCRbeta clones.

As concerns this clone: Its antigen remains unidentified.

Assay used: immunoSEQ multiplex PCR; TCRdb lists only in-frame clones, some missing. The sample's table shows more than 10,000 clones. This clonotype originated in a human patient who received a combined kidney and bone marrow transplant. T cells may partly derive from the graft donor. The sample in question was CD8+ T cells from blood (PBMCs), obtained 24 months after the transplant.

The CDR3 loop reads CASSLAAYAFNNEQFF. The sequenced CDR3 bases are TGTGCCAGCAGCTTAGCCGCCTACGCTTTTAACAATGAG. The chain recombines TRBV7-8 with TRBJ2-1; no clear D gene. The read stops 3 residues short of the end of the CDR3; the missing end is completed from the germline J gene. This CDR3 is built from 16 residues. CDR1 is SGHVS, CDR2 FQNEAQ, per germline. V lost 0 bases, J lost 5 bases, and 14 bases lay in between.